This T cell receptor beta chain emerged from a study of blood T cells in healthy people across ages. It was with a sample-barcoded 5' primer and a J-beta primer mix that a second PCR of roughly 6 to 12 cycles was run. Via MiXCR, TCRdb re-called the 5' RACE reads, giving one row per CDR3 protein. The sample holds roughly 800,000 distinct CDR3 sequences, 58% seen once. This receptor was obtained from a man under 40 in good health. The sequencing input was blood.

The CDR3 region has the DNA TGTGCCAGCGGGATGGCGGGAGGGTTTGAGCAGTTCTTC. As protein: CASGMAGGFEQFF. The chain carries TRBV27 and TRBJ2-1, with 9 bases aligning to TRBD2. The CDR3 totals 13 residues. Germline V gene sequence: CDR1 MNHEY, CDR2 SMNVEV (reference sequence). V shed 8 bases, J shed 9 bases, and the junction held 8 bases outside the gene matches.